This T cell receptor beta chain derives from a study of metastatic and nonmetastatic thyroid tumors. About the research overall: Patients with malignant and benign thyroid disease provided blood and tumor or nodule tissue, whose repertoires were compared. Study-level findings and limits: It was reportedly found that TCR beta diversity was significantly higher in malignant thyroid tumors than in benign nodules, a difference seen in both blood and tumor samples.

Germline CDR1 SGHAT, CDR2 FQNNGV. This CDR3 is built from 15 residues. The V gene lost 1 base and the J gene lost 6 bases, with 13 bases spanning the gap. Per the original data handling: The study's classifier, a distant-metastasis tool for papillary thyroid cancer, was built using CDR3 differences across clinicopathological groups. MiXCR re-clonotyped the PCR reads for TCRdb. Here the V and J calls rest on TCRdb's processing, not on the authors' analysis. The repertoire has fewer than 40,000 clones, 20% to 25% of them found once; the top ten carry 3% to 3.5%. Every patient was untreated before thyroid surgery. A note on this clone: The antigen is undetermined.

The source material was tumor tissue. This receptor was identified in a male donor with papillary thyroid cancer or a benign thyroid nodule (not recorded which). Some clones in this sample may be carry-over from other donors' samples. The chain uses TRBV11-2 and TRBJ2-1; D uncertain. The CDR3: CASSLVSGDGNEQFF. The CDR3 DNA sequence: TGTGCCAGCAGCTTAGTTTCAGGTGATGGCAATGAGCAGTTCTTC.